The subject of this entry is one T cell receptor beta chain. The source of the sample is a study of blood T cell repertoires in COVID-19. Profiled with immunoSEQ multiplex PCR; TCRdb holds only in-frame clones, not every one. The sample shows 180,000 or so clones, over 80% of them seen only once. V gave up 7 bases and J gave up 11 bases; unmatched junction bases: 14. CDR3 length equals 14 residues. Germline V gene lookup returns CDR1 MNHEY and CDR2 SVGAGI. The chain recombines TRBV6-5 with TRBJ1-1, with 9 bases lining up with TRBD1. The sequence derives from a woman aged 60-70 years who had recovered from COVID-19. The source material was PBMCs or T cells enriched from blood (not recorded which). In DNA, the CDR3 is TGTGCCAGCATTCCCGGGACAGGGATTTTTTGGGCTTTCTTT. Translated, it gives CASIPGTGIFWAFF.